Described below is a single TCR beta chain sequence and its context. In this sample, this clone turned up a few times. The specificity of this receptor is unknown. The input lacks base qualities; no much larger clone sits a single base away. TCRbeta CDR3 regions were amplified from genomic DNA using the immunoSEQ Assay, a bias-controlled multiplex PCR. The original pipeline was this. Nucleated cell counts per sample were estimated from amplification of reference gene primers within the assay. To quantify the absolute abundance of each unique TCRbeta CDR3 rearrangement, sequence reads were collapsed and filtered. For each sample, productive Simpson clonality was calculated as the square root of Simpson's diversity index across productive rearrangements. In TCRdb, the immuneACCESS table is reduced to in-frame sequences with V and J assigned. These tables do not hold every clone; where another copy was compared, an unresolved V gene accounts for under half, and the others remain unexplained. D and trimming were read from the DNA, whereas the V and J calls and clone size are those reported in that table. The sample table contains approximately 170,000 clones; only one count was recorded for around 81% of them. Roughly a tenth of the sample belongs to the ten largest clones.

This entry is derived from a study of blood T cell repertoires in COVID-19 (TCRdb year 2020). Study-wide context: Collaborator samples came from the United States, Italy and Spain and covered acute and convalescent phases of COVID-19. The material from the prospective study consisted of cDNA or gDNA derived from T cells, B-cell-depleted T cells, or PBMCs. Subjects who had been exposed to COVID-19, were actively infected with it, or had recovered from it provided the deeply sampled blood TCRbeta repertoires that made up the dataset. The repertoires were released in a freely available public database meant as a resource for research on the immune response to SARS-CoV-2. The samples were drawn from the first 160 participants of the ongoing ImmuneRACE study and from 950 to 1,500 subjects provided by 6 global collaborators. Sample metadata almost always included a de-identified subject ID, COVID-19 status, age in years and sex. Where available, HLA class I and class II types were taken from metadata supplied by the sample provider and were not determined by assay-based typing.

The full study reports these points: How much clinical and demographic metadata was included differed by source and by participant, and the metadata was provided uncurated.

According to the germline V gene, CDR1 reads SGHDN and CDR2 reads FVKESK. V is reduced by 3 bases and J by 1 base, leaving a spacing of 12 bases between them. Counted from cysteine to phenylalanine, this CDR3 has 15 amino acids. Only the CDR3 DNA is retained, 45 bases long and in frame from the first base. Whole blood was collected in K2EDTA tubes by collaborating institutions according to the institutions' own protocols. For TCRbeta analysis, collaborators shipped samples as frozen whole blood, isolated PBMCs, or DNA extracted from either of those sample types. Specimen: peripheral blood. The TCR comes from a man in his 70s with active or convalescent COVID-19. The sequence joins TRBV14 to TRBJ1-1; a weak D assignment points to TRBD1 (6 bases agree). This receptor carries the CDR3 CASSQPGVSNTEAFF. The nucleotide sequence is TGTGCCAGCAGCCAGCCAGGGGTGTCGAACACTGAAGCTTTCTTT.